The 2 T cell receptor beta chains presented below share a single source sample, sequenced in a study of T cells in Graves' hyperthyroidism and ophthalmopathy. The TCR beta CDR3 regions underwent amplification using RNA transcripts as the source. The primer set for the first-round RT-PCR of the TCR CDR3 was HTBI. TCRdb re-called the multiplex PCR reads through MiXCR, storing one row per CDR3 protein. The data show roughly 840,000 distinct CDR3 sequences, around 39% seen once. The specimen sequenced was blood. The receptors come from a man aged 18 to 29 with Graves' hyperthyroidism.

This clonotype has more than one count but fewer than ten. V usage is TRBV4-2 and J usage is TRBJ1-1, with D unclear. Trimming pared 0 bases from V and 4 bases from J, leaving 9 bases between. CDR3 length: 14 residues. Germline V lookup: CDR1 LGHNA, CDR2 YNFKEQ. The CDR3 loop is CASSQDPAVTEAFF. DNA for the CDR3: TGTGCCAGCAGCCAAGATCCTGCAGTCACTGAAGCTTTCTTT.

V gene TRBV11-1 combines with J gene TRBJ2-7, with unresolved D. CDR1 and CDR2 (germline): SGHAT, FQDESV (reference sequence). The V end lost 11 bases, the J end lost 6 bases, and 11 bases lay between the germline ends. The CDR3 sequence is 10 residues long. The CDR3 sequence: CAAVPSEQYF. The CDR3 region has the DNA TGTGCCGCTGTCCCCTCCGAGCAGTACTTC. Together with reference TRBV11-1 and TRBJ2-7, the CDR3 gives the full variable domain: EAEVAQSPRYKITEKSQAVAFWCDPISGHATLYWYRQILGQGPELLVQFQDESVVDDSQLPKDRFSAERLKGVDSTLKIQPAELGDSAMYLCAAVPSEQYFGPGTRLTVT.